This passage covers 19 T cell receptor beta chains from one sample sequenced in a study of T-cell reconstitution after alpha-beta-depleted transplantation in children. The TCRbeta library was prepared with unique molecular identifiers. TCRdb fed the PCR reads into MiXCR, producing one record per CDR3 protein. Among about 240,000 distinct CDR3 sequences listed, about 23% were seen once. Sequences were derived from PBMCs, sampled before TCRalphabeta/CD19-depleted stem cell transplant. The receptors here all came from a girl aged 2 to 10 with Fanconi anemia, due to receive a stem cell transplant.

The rearrangement joins TRBV6-1 to TRBJ1-5, with TRBD1 as a possible D gene (6 bases). Germline V lookup: CDR1 MNHNS, CDR2 SASEGT. The V gene lost 5 bases and the J gene lost 4 bases, with 15 bases spanning the gap. The CDR3 has 15 amino acids. The CDR3 spells CASSTDRFGNQPQHF. The DNA of the CDR3 is TGTGCCAGCAGTACAGACAGGTTCGGGAATCAGCCCCAGCATTTT.

This clonotype was seen at least ten times. This chain joins TRBV20-1 and TRBJ1-1; 7 bases match TRBD1. The V segment lost 0 bases and the J segment 5 bases; nucleotides outside the gene matches: 6. This CDR3 region has 14 residues. Germline loops: CDR1 DFQATT, CDR2 SNEGSKA (reference sequence). The CDR3 DNA is TGCAGTGCTAGAGACCCCAGGGGGAGGACTGAAGCTTTCTTT. As protein: CSARDPRGRTEAFF.

Many counts were recorded for this clonotype. The chain links TRBV2 to TRBJ2-1; 7 nucleotides match TRBD1. The CDR3 consists of 13 residues. V gave up 10 bases and J gave up 6 bases; unmatched junction bases: 9. Germline CDR1 reads SNHLY; CDR2 reads FYNNEI. This CDR3 reads CATDTGDVNEQFF. The CDR3 DNA reads as TGTGCCACCGACACAGGGGATGTCAATGAGCAGTTCTTC.

The chain is built from TRBV6-1 and TRBJ2-7; TRBD1 might be the D (6 bases). There are 14 residues in the CDR3. Germline V lookup: CDR1 MNHNS, CDR2 SASEGT. V lost 5 bases to trimming and J lost 0 bases, with 11 bases between them. This CDR3 is CASSQGYGSYEQYF. Here the CDR3 DNA reads TGTGCCAGCAGTCAGGGGTACGGCTCCTACGAGCAGTACTTC.

This clonotype was seen ten or more times. The chain recombines TRBV20-1 with TRBJ1-2; 8 bases align to TRBD1. This CDR3 spans 13 amino acids. The germline V gene encodes CDR1 DFQATT and CDR2 SNEGSKA (reference sequence). The V and J ends lost 6 bases and 4 bases, in that order; junction bases with no gene match: 7. This CDR3 reads CSATYRGSYGYTF. In nucleotides, the CDR3 is TGCAGTGCAACCTACAGGGGGAGCTATGGCTACACCTTC.

This rearrangement joins TRBV7-6 to TRBJ2-7; 11 nucleotides match TRBD1. Germline assignment: CDR1 SGHVS and CDR2 FNYEAQ. CDR3 length equals 17 residues. Germline trimming cut 1 base from V and 4 bases from J; bases unmatched to any gene: 9. The CDR3 DNA follows: TGTGCCAGCAGCTTAGTTCAACTCGGACAGGGGGCATACGAGCAGTACTTC. It is translated as CASSLVQLGQGAYEQYF.

This clonotype came up many times. The chain employs TRBV10-2 and TRBJ2-7, with TRBD1 as a possible D gene (6 bases). The CDR3 runs to 12 residues. V lost 8 bases to trimming and J lost 3 bases, with 11 bases between them. The germline V gene has CDR1 WSHSY and CDR2 SAAADI. The CDR3 DNA follows: TGCGCCAGCTCCTGGGGGCTCTACGAGCAGTACTTC. Its translation: CASSWGLYEQYF.

This clonotype was detected many times. The V gene is TRBV28, the J gene TRBJ2-7; D gene unclear. V was trimmed by 5 bases and J by 0 bases, leaving 14 bases between them. The CDR3 has 15 residues. Germline lookup yields CDR1 MDHEN and CDR2 SYDVKM. This CDR3 is CASSPRTRPSYEQYF. In DNA, the CDR3 is TGTGCCAGCAGTCCCCGCACCAGGCCCTCCTACGAGCAGTACTTC.

This clonotype was observed a few times. This chain joins TRBV18 and TRBJ2-7, with a possible D match to TRBD2 (6 bases). The CDR3 loop spans 15 amino acids. The germline gives CDR1 KGHSH, CDR2 LQKENI. The germline V and J ends were trimmed by 5 bases and 2 bases, with 16 bases remaining between them. The CDR3 nucleotides are TGTGCCAGCTCAACCACCGTAGCGGCCCCCTACGAGCAGTACTTC. It codes for CASSTTVAAPYEQYF.

There are a few counts of this clonotype. V and J are TRBV16 and TRBJ2-7; tentatively, D is TRBD2 (7 bases). This CDR3 has 15 residues. CDR1 is KGHSY, CDR2 FQNENV, per germline. V lost 1 base to trimming and J lost 4 bases, with 14 bases between them. The chain's CDR3 is CASSQYMRGGYEQYF. The CDR3 region has the DNA TGTGCCAGCAGCCAATACATGAGGGGGGGTTACGAGCAGTACTTC.

The V and J genes are TRBV20-1 and TRBJ1-2; D gene ambiguous. Germline V lookup: CDR1 DFQATT, CDR2 SNEGSKA (reference sequence). There are 12 residues in the CDR3. V lost 0 bases, J lost 4 bases, and 6 bases lay in between. CDR3 sequence: CSARDRTYGYTF. Here the CDR3 DNA reads TGCAGTGCTAGAGATCGGACCTATGGCTACACCTTC.

This clonotype was picked up many times. V is TRBV29-1 and J is TRBJ2-7; D could derive from TRBD1 or TRBD2 (6 bases each). CDR3 size: 14 residues. V was pared by 4 bases and J by 0 bases, with 13 bases between. Germline CDR1 reads SQVTM; CDR2 reads ANQGSEA. CDR3 loop: CSVGGALSSYEQYF. CDR3 coding DNA: TGCAGCGTTGGGGGGGCGTTGAGCTCCTACGAGCAGTACTTC.

At least ten counts were recorded for this clonotype. The V call is TRBV5-6, the J call TRBJ1-1, with D perhaps TRBD1 (6 bases). V was shortened by 4 bases and J by 4 bases, with 14 bases between the two germline ends. The CDR3 loop spans 14 amino acids. Germline loops: CDR1 SGHDT, CDR2 YYEEEE. CDR3 residues: CASSARRGITEAFF. The CDR3 coding sequence is TGTGCCAGCAGCGCCCGCAGGGGTATCACTGAAGCTTTCTTT.

The rearrangement uses TRBV20-1 and TRBJ1-2, with a weak D call TRBD1 (5 bases). The V and J ends lost 4 bases and 4 bases respectively, with 16 bases between them. Germline CDR1 reads DFQATT; CDR2 reads SNEGSKA (reference sequence). The CDR3 runs 14 residues. The CDR3 spells CSATAGGDAYGYTF. The CDR3 nucleotides read TGCAGTGCTACCGCAGGCGGGGACGCCTATGGCTACACCTTC.

The DNA of the CDR3 is TGCAGCGTTGACGGGAGTCTAGAGACCCAGTACTTC. It encodes CSVDGSLETQYF. This chain joins TRBV29-1 and TRBJ2-5; perhaps TRBD2 as D (6 bases). The CDR3 runs 12 residues. V lost 3 bases, J lost 4 bases, and 9 bases lay in between. Per germline, CDR1 SQVTM and CDR2 ANQGSEA.

This clonotype showed up just a few times. This chain uses TRBV28 with TRBJ2-1, with D maybe TRBD2 (5 bases). Germline CDR1 and CDR2: MDHEN and SYDVKM. Between the trimmed V and J ends, which lost 7 bases and 6 bases, there was a span of 19 bases. There are 15 residues in the CDR3. In nucleotides, the CDR3 is TGTGCCAGCACCCCCCTACGTAGTGAGGGCAATGAGCAGTTCTTC. This encodes CASTPLRSEGNEQFF.

This clonotype was seen just once. The gene calls are TRBV29-1 and TRBJ2-3, with 7 bases lining up with TRBD1. The CDR3 is 14 residues long. The germline V gene encodes CDR1 SQVTM and CDR2 ANQGSEA. Germline trimming cut 7 bases from V and 2 bases from J; bases unmatched to any gene: 9. CDR3 residues: CSAEGAGYTDTQYF. The CDR3 DNA follows: TGCAGCGCCGAGGGGGCGGGTTACACAGATACGCAGTATTTT.

At least ten counts were recorded for this clonotype. V is TRBV12-3 or TRBV12-4 and J is TRBJ2-1; 7 bases agree with TRBD2. After removal of 3 bases from V and 6 bases from J, the junction contained 5 bases not matched to a gene. There are 14 residues in the CDR3. The CDR3 bases are TGTGCCAGCAGTTTGGAGACTAGCATCAATGAGCAGTTCTTC. Translated: CASSLETSINEQFF.

The sample holds one count of this clonotype. The chain uses TRBV11-2 and TRBJ2-3; 9 bases agree with TRBD2. The germline V gene encodes CDR1 SGHAT and CDR2 FQNNGV. The CDR3 spans 18 residues. V dropped 3 bases and J dropped 0; count of bases not matched to a gene: 10. CDR3 sequence reads: CASSLVAGGPKSTDTQYF. The CDR3 DNA reads as TGTGCCAGCAGCTTGGTGGCGGGGGGGCCGAAGAGCACAGATACGCAGTATTTT.